The 7 T cell receptor beta chains reported below all come from one sample, sequenced in a study of T cell changes during pregnancy in multiple sclerosis. Sequenced by immunoSEQ multiplex PCR; TCRdb stores in-frame clones only, minus some. The sample includes under 50,000 clones, 92% of them seen just once. This specimen consisted of CD8+ T cells from peripheral blood mononuclear cells, obtained before pregnancy. The receptor set was obtained from a female donor with multiple sclerosis, enrolled in a pregnancy study.

The chain couples TRBV18 to TRBJ2-7; 8 nucleotides line up with TRBD1. The germline V gene encodes CDR1 KGHSH and CDR2 LQKENI. The CDR3 has 17 amino acids. V lost 6 bases and J lost 2; bases outside the gene matches: 15. CDR3 region: CASSHRPDRGLTYEQYF. As DNA, the CDR3 is TGTGCCAGCTCCCACCGTCCTGACAGGGGTTTGACCTACGAGCAGTACTTC.

The chain uses TRBV5-1 and TRBJ2-3, with D unclear. Germline V gives CDR1 SGHRS, CDR2 YFSETQ. CDR3 length: 11 residues. V lost 0 bases, J lost 12 bases, and 8 bases lay in between. The CDR3 here is CASSLGSFQYF. The CDR3 region has the DNA TGCGCCAGCAGCTTGGGTTCCTTTCAGTATTTT. Complete variable domain (other parts from reference TRBV5-1 and TRBJ2-3): KAGVTQTPRYLIKTRGQQVTLSCSPISGHRSVSWYQQTPGQGLQFLFEYFSETQRNKGNFPGRFSGRQFSNSRSEMNVSTLELGDSALYLCASSLGSFQYFGPGTRLTVL.

The V gene is TRBV28, the J gene TRBJ1-4; TRBD1 matches 7 bases. The V gene's germline CDR1 is MDHEN and CDR2 SYDVKM. The CDR3 is 14 amino acids. V lost 5 bases, J lost 8 bases, and 8 bases stayed unmatched. CDR3 in amino acids: CASSDRVIYEKLFF. CDR3 bases: TGTGCCAGCAGTGACAGGGTTATTTACGAAAAACTGTTTTTT.

The rearrangement links TRBV18 to TRBJ1-1, with TRBD1 matching 11 bases. The length of the CDR3 is 16 residues. Per germline, CDR1 KGHSH and CDR2 LQKENI. V shed 0 bases and J 1 base; nucleotides not matched to a gene: 1. CDR3 sequence: CASSPPGTGGNTEAFF. The DNA for the CDR3 is TGTGCCAGCTCACCACCTGGGACAGGGGGGAACACTGAAGCTTTCTTT.

The V and J genes are TRBV13 and TRBJ1-2; D is uncertain. V lost 2 bases to trimming and J lost 6 bases, with 13 bases between them. This CDR3 has 14 amino acids. Looked up from germline, CDR1 is PRHDT and CDR2 is FYEKMQ (reference sequence). CDR3 sequence reads: CASSLYGDFHGYTF. In DNA, the CDR3 is TGTGCCAGCAGCTTATATGGAGATTTTCATGGCTACACCTTC.

This chain links TRBV18 with TRBJ2-5, with 16 bases aligning to TRBD2. Unmatched junction bases numbered 10, after V lost 4 bases and J lost 5 bases. CDR1 is KGHSH, CDR2 LQKENI, per germline. The CDR3 has 18 residues. The CDR3 spells CASSLVPGLAGGGETQYF. The DNA of the CDR3 is TGTGCCAGCTCACTCGTCCCGGGACTAGCGGGAGGGGGGGAGACCCAGTACTTC.

This clone has more than one count but fewer than ten. This chain uses TRBV28 with TRBJ2-7; TRBD1 matches at 7 bases. The V gene end was trimmed by 4 bases and the J gene end by 1 base; junction bases not matched to a gene: 10. The CDR3 length is 16 residues. The germline gives CDR1 MDHEN, CDR2 SYDVKM. The CDR3 sequence: CASSSRRDSLSYEQYF. Written as DNA, the CDR3 is TGTGCCAGCAGTTCTCGCCGGGACAGCTTATCCTACGAGCAGTACTTC.